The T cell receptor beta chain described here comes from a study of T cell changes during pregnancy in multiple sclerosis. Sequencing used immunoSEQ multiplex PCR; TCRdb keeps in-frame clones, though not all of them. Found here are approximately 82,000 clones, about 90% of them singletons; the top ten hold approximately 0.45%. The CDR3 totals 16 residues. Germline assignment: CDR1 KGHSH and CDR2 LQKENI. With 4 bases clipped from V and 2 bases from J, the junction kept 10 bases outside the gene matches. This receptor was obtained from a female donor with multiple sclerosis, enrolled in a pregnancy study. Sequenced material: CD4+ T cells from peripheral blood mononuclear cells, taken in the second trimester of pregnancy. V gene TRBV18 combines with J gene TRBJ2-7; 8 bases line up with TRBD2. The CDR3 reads CASSLIPGLGTYEQYF. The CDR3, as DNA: TGTGCCAGCTCACTGATACCGGGACTAGGGACCTACGAGCAGTACTTC.